This is a list of T cell receptor beta chains from one sample in a study of CD8 T cells in Susac syndrome. In TCRdb, the immunoSEQ multiplex PCR reads were re-called with MiXCR into one record per CDR3 protein. The sample consists of about 210,000 distinct CDR3 sequences, roughly 96% of them appearing once. Sequencing was performed on CD4+ T cells from PBMCs. These receptors originate from a human donor with multiple sclerosis. Both conserved end residues are part of each CDR3. D genes are given only for firm matches. Clone size is shown for a subset of rows, as once, few, many or a class of expanded clone.

J gene: TRBJ2-1
D gene: -
V gene: TRBV3-1
clone size: -
CDR3 DNA: TGTGCCAGTCGTAAGGTCCATGAGCAGTTCTTC
CDR3 protein: CASRKVHEQFF

J gene: TRBJ2-1
D gene: -
V gene: TRBV5-4
clone size: -
CDR3 DNA: TGTGCCAGCAGCCCCCCCGGGGCGTACAATGAGCAGTTCTTC
CDR3 protein: CASSPPGAYNEQFF

J gene: TRBJ1-1
D gene: TRBD1
V gene: TRBV27
clone size: -
CDR3 DNA: TGTGCCAGCAGTTCGCCAGGGGGTTCGAGGAACACTGAAGCTTTCTTT
CDR3 protein: CASSSPGGSRNTEAFF

J gene: TRBJ1-1
D gene: -
V gene: TRBV7-3
clone size: once
CDR3 DNA: TGTGCCAGCAGCTTAAGGGGGGAGTACACTGAAGCTTTCTTT
CDR3 protein: CASSLRGEYTEAFF

J gene: TRBJ2-7
D gene: -
V gene: TRBV29-1
clone size: -
CDR3 DNA: TGCAGCGTTATTATGGCCAGGAGCTCCTACGAGCAGTACTTC
CDR3 protein: CSVIMARSSYEQYF

J gene: TRBJ1-1
D gene: -
V gene: TRBV20-1
clone size: -
CDR3 DNA: TGCAGTGCTACGACCGGGGCGAACACTGAAGCTTTCTTT
CDR3 protein: CSATTGANTEAFF

J gene: TRBJ2-3
D gene: TRBD2
V gene: TRBV7-2
clone size: -
CDR3 DNA: TGTGCCAGCTCGGGAGGGAACACAGATACGCAGTATTTT
CDR3 protein: CASSGGNTDTQYF

J gene: TRBJ2-5
D gene: -
V gene: TRBV20-1
clone size: -
CDR3 DNA: TGCAGTGCTAGTCATAACTACCAAGAGACCCAGTACTTC
CDR3 protein: CSASHNYQETQYF

J gene: TRBJ2-3
D gene: TRBD2
V gene: TRBV18
clone size: -
CDR3 DNA: TGTGCCAGCTCACCACTTCAGCGGGGGCGCACAGATACGCAGTATTTT
CDR3 protein: CASSPLQRGRTDTQYF

J gene: TRBJ2-7
D gene: TRBD1
V gene: TRBV5-1
clone size: few
CDR3 DNA: TGCGCCAGCAGGTGGGACAGGGGCATGGAGCAGTACTTC
CDR3 protein: CASRWDRGMEQYF

J gene: TRBJ1-2
D gene: -
V gene: TRBV6-1
clone size: -
CDR3 DNA: TGTGCCAGCAGTGGTAAGGAGCCCTATGGCTACACCTTC
CDR3 protein: CASSGKEPYGYTF

J gene: TRBJ2-7
D gene: -
V gene: TRBV29-1
clone size: once
CDR3 DNA: TGCAGCGTTAAGACAAGGGCCACCTACGAGCAGTACTTC
CDR3 protein: CSVKTRATYEQYF

J gene: TRBJ2-7
D gene: -
V gene: TRBV20-1
clone size: once
CDR3 DNA: TGCAGTGCTAGAGAGCTAGGGAGAGGGAGCTACGAGCAGTACTTC
CDR3 protein: CSARELGRGSYEQYF

J gene: TRBJ1-5
D gene: -
V gene: TRBV6-5
clone size: -
CDR3 DNA: TGTGCCAGCAGTTACGAAAGGGGGCAGCCCCAGCATTTT
CDR3 protein: CASSYERGQPQHF

J gene: TRBJ2-4
D gene: -
V gene: TRBV27
clone size: once
CDR3 DNA: TGTGCCAGCAGTTTCCTCCAGGGGAACATTCAGTACTTC
CDR3 protein: CASSFLQGNIQYF

J gene: TRBJ2-7
D gene: TRBD1
V gene: TRBV25-1
clone size: -
CDR3 DNA: TGTGCCAGCATTGGACAGGGGTACGAGCAGTACTTC
CDR3 protein: CASIGQGYEQYF

J gene: TRBJ2-5
D gene: -
V gene: TRBV18
clone size: few
CDR3 DNA: TGTGCCAGCTCATCGAAAGAGACCCAGTACTTC
CDR3 protein: CASSSKETQYF

J gene: TRBJ1-1
D gene: -
V gene: TRBV15
clone size: -
CDR3 DNA: TGTGCCACCAGCGACGGAGGGGTGTACACTGAAGCTTTCTTT
CDR3 protein: CATSDGGVYTEAFF

J gene: TRBJ2-7
D gene: -
V gene: TRBV24-1
clone size: -
CDR3 DNA: TGTGCCACCAGCAGGGGGGACGAGCAGTACTTC
CDR3 protein: CATSRGDEQYF

J gene: TRBJ2-7
D gene: -
V gene: TRBV19
clone size: -
CDR3 DNA: TGTGCCAGTCGGCGGGGCAGCTCCTACGAGCAGTACTTC
CDR3 protein: CASRRGSSYEQYF

J gene: TRBJ1-5
D gene: -
V gene: TRBV6-5
clone size: -
CDR3 DNA: TGTGCCAGCAGTACCGACATGAGTCAGCCCCAGCATTTT
CDR3 protein: CASSTDMSQPQHF

J gene: TRBJ2-5
D gene: -
V gene: TRBV20-1
clone size: -
CDR3 DNA: TGCAGTGCTAGAGCTCCTCCGGGTCGCCAGTACTTC
CDR3 protein: CSARAPPGRQYF

J gene: TRBJ1-1
D gene: -
V gene: TRBV15
clone size: -
CDR3 DNA: TGTGCCACCAGCAGAGATCCATCTCCCACTGAAGCTTTCTTT
CDR3 protein: CATSRDPSPTEAFF

J gene: TRBJ2-3
D gene: -
V gene: TRBV12-3/TRBV12-4
clone size: -
CDR3 DNA: TGTGCCAGCAGCCTGACCCTGATACAGTATTTT
CDR3 protein: CASSLTLIQYF

J gene: TRBJ1-4
D gene: -
V gene: TRBV30
clone size: -
CDR3 DNA: TGTGCCTGGAGTCTCGGCAGTTCGGAAAAACTGTTTTTT
CDR3 protein: CAWSLGSSEKLFF

J gene: TRBJ2-1
D gene: -
V gene: TRBV20-1
clone size: once
CDR3 DNA: TGCAGTGCTAGTCAAGGTAGCGGATGGGACGGTGAGCAGTTCTTC
CDR3 protein: CSASQGSGWDGEQFF

J gene: TRBJ1-5
D gene: -
V gene: TRBV29-1
clone size: -
CDR3 DNA: TGCAGCGTTGCCAATGGCAATCAGCCCCAGCATTTT
CDR3 protein: CSVANGNQPQHF

J gene: TRBJ2-7
D gene: -
V gene: TRBV5-1
clone size: -
CDR3 DNA: TGCGCCAGCAGCTTGGCGCAGGGACTCTACGAGCAGTACTTC
CDR3 protein: CASSLAQGLYEQYF

J gene: TRBJ2-3
D gene: -
V gene: TRBV14
clone size: few
CDR3 DNA: TGTGCCAGCAGCCCAGGAGGTACGCAGTATTTT
CDR3 protein: CASSPGGTQYF

J gene: TRBJ2-7
D gene: TRBD1
V gene: TRBV10-3
clone size: -
CDR3 DNA: TGTGCCATCCTCCTGACAGGGTTTAACGAGCAGTACTTC
CDR3 protein: CAILLTGFNEQYF

J gene: TRBJ1-2
D gene: -
V gene: TRBV7-6
clone size: -
CDR3 DNA: TGTGCCAGCAGCGCATACGGCTACGGCTACACCTTC
CDR3 protein: CASSAYGYGYTF

J gene: TRBJ1-2
D gene: TRBD1
V gene: TRBV3-1
clone size: -
CDR3 DNA: TGTGCCAGCAGCCAAGTCGGCAGGGGGGGAGGCTACACCTTC
CDR3 protein: CASSQVGRGGGYTF